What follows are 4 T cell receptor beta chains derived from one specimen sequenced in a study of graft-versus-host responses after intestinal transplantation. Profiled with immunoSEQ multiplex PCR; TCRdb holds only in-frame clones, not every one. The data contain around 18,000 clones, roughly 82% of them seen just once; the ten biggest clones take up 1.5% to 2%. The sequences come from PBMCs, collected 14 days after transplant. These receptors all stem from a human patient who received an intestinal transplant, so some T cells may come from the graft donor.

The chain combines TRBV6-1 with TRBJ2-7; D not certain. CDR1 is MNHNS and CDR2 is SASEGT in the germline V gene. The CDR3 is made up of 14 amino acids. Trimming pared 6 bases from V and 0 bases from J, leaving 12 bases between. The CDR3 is CASSSRPPSYEQYF. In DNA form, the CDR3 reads TGTGCCAGCAGCTCGCGCCCCCCCTCCTACGAGCAGTACTTC.

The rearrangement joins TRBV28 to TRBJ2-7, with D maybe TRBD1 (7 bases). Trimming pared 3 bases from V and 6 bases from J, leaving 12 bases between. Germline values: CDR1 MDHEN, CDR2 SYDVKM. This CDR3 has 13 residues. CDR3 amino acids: CASSLGQGGEQYF. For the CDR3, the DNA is TGTGCCAGCAGTTTGGGGCAGGGGGGCGAGCAGTACTTC.

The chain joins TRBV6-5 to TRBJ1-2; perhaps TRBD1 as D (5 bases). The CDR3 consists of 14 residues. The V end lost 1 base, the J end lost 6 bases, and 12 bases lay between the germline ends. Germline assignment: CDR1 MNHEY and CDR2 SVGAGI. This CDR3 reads CASSYLGRGDGYTF. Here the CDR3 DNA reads TGTGCCAGCAGTTACTTGGGGAGGGGAGATGGCTACACCTTC.

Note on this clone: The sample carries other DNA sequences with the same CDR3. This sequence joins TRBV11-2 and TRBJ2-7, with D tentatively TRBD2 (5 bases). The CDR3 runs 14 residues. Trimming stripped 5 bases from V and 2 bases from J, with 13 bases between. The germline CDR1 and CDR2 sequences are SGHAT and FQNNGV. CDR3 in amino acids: CASSPPDGTYEQYF. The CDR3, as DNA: TGTGCCAGCAGCCCCCCGGACGGGACCTACGAGCAGTACTTC. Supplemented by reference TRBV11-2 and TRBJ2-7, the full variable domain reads EAGVAQSPRYKIIEKRQSVAFWCNPISGHATLYWYQQILGQGPKLLIQFQNNGVVDDSQLPKDRFSAERLKGVDSTLKIQPAKLEDSAVYLCASSPPDGTYEQYFGPGTRLTVT.